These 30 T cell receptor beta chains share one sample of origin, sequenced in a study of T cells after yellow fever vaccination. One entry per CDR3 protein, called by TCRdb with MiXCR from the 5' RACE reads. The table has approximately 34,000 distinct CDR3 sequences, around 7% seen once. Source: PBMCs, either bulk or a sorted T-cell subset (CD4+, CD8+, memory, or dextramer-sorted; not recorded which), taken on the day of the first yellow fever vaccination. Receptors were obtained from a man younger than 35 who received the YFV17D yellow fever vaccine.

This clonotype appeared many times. DNA of the CDR3: TGCGCCAGCAGCTTGGAGGGGACAGGGTACAATGAGCAGTTCTTC. Its protein is CASSLEGTGYNEQFF. This sequence joins TRBV5-1 and TRBJ2-1; TRBD1 agrees at 9 bases. Trimming at V came to 0 bases and at J to 4 bases, leaving 2 bases not matched to a gene. The CDR3 consists of 15 residues. Germline CDR1 SGHRS, CDR2 YFSETQ.

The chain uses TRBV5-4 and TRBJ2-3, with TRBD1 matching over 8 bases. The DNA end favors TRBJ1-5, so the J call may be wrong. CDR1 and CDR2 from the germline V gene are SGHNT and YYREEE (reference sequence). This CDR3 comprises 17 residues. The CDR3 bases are TGTGCCAGCAGCGCCCTGGACAGGGCGGTGGGCACAGATACGCAGCATTTT. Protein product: CASSALDRAVGTDTQHF.

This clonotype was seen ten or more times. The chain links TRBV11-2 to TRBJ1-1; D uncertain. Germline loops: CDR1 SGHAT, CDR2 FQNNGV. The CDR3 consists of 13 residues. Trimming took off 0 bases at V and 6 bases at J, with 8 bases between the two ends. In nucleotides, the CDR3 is TGTGCCAGCAGCTTAGATTTGGCATCTGAAGCTTTCTTT. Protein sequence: CASSLDLASEAFF.

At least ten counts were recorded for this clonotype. This CDR3 is CASSADRDEKLFF. The CDR3 DNA follows: TGTGCCAGCAGCGCAGACAGGGATGAAAAACTGTTTTTT. This chain uses TRBV7-7 with TRBJ1-4; 7 bases fit TRBD1. Trimming at V came to 5 bases and at J to 6 bases, leaving 3 bases not matched to a gene. The length of the CDR3 is 13 residues. Per the germline V gene, CDR1 is SSHAT and CDR2 is FNYEAQ (reference sequence).

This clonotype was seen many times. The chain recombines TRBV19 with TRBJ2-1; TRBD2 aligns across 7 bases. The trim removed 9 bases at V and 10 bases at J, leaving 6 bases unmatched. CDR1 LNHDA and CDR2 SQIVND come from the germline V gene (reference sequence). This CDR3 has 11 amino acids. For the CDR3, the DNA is TGTGCCAGCCAGGACGGGGGGGAGCAGTTCTTC. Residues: CASQDGGEQFF.

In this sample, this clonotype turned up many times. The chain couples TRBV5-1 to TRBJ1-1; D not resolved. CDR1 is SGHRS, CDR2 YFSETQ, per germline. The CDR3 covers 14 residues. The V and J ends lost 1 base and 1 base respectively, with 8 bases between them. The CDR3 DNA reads TGCGCCAGCAGCTTGAACGGTGCGAACACTGAAGCTTTCTTT. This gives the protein CASSLNGANTEAFF.

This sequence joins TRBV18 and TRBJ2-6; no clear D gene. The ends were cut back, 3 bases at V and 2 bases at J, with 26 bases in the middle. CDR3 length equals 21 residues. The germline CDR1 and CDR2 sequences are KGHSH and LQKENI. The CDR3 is CASSPTSLPSFEATGANVLTF. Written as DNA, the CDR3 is TGTGCCAGCTCACCCACCAGCCTCCCATCATTTGAGGCGACTGGGGCCAACGTCCTGACTTTC.

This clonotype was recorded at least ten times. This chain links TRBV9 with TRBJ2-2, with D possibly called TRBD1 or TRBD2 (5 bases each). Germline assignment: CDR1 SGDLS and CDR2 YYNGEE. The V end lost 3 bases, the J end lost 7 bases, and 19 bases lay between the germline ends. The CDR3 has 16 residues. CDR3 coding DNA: TGTGCCAGCAGCGCCGGTATTGGGGCGCGGGTCGGGGAGCTGTTTTTT. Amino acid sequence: CASSAGIGARVGELFF.

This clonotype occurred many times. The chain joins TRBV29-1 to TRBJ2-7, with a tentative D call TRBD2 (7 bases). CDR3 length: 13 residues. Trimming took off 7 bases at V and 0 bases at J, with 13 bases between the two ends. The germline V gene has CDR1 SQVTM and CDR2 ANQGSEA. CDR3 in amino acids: CSAQGGGSYEQYF. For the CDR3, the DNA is TGCAGCGCCCAAGGGGGGGGCTCCTACGAGCAGTACTTC.

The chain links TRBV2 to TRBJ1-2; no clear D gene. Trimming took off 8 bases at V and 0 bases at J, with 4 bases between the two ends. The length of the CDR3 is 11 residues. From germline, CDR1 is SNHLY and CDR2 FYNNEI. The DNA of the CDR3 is TGTGCCAGCCAAGCTAACTATGGCTACACCTTC. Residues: CASQANYGYTF.

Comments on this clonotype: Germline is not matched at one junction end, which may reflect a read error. In nucleotides, the CDR3 is TGTGCCAGTGGTATAGGGAGGGGGGCCACCTACGAGCAGTACTTC. Encoded protein: CASGIGRGATYEQYF. This chain uses TRBV19 with TRBJ2-7; D perhaps matches TRBD2 (7 bases). Germline V CDR1 and CDR2: LNHDA, SQIVND (reference sequence). This CDR3 comprises 15 residues.

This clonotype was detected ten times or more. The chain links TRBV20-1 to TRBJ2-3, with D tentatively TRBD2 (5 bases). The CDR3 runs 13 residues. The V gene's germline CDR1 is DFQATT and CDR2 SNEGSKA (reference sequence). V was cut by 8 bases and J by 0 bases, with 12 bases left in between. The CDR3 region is CSPDWTSTDTQYF. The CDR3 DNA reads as TGCAGTCCGGACTGGACCAGCACAGATACGCAGTATTTT.

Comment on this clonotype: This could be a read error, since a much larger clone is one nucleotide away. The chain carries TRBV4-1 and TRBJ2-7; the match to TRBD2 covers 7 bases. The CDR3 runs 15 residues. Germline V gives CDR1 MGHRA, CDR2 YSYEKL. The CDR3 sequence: CAGSQDSWGGYEQYV. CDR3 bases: TGCGCCGGCAGCCAAGACTCTTGGGGGGGATACGAGCAGTACGTC.

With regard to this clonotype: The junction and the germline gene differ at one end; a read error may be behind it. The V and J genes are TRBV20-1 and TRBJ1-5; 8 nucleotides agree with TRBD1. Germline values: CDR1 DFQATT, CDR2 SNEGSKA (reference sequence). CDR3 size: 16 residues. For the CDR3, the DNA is TGCAGTGCTCTTGGACAGGGAGGATTGAGCAAGCAGCCCCAGCATTTT. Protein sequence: CSALGQGGLSKQPQHF.

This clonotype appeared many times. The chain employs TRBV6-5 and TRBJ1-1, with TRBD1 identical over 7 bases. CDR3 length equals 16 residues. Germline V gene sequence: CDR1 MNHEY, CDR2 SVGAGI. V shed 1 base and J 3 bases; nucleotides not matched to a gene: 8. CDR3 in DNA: TGTGCCAGCAGTTACTTCTCCGGGACAGTTTACACTGAAGCTTTCTTT. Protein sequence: CASSYFSGTVYTEAFF.

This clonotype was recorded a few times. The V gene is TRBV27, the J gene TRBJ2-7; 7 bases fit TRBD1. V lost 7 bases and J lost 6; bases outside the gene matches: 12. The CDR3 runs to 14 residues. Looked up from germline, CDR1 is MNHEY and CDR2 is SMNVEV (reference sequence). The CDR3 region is CASNQQGPFGEQYF. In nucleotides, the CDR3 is TGTGCCAGCAACCAACAGGGGCCTTTCGGCGAGCAGTACTTC.

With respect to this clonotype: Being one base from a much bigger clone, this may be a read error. CDR3 bases: TGTGCCAGCAGCCGAGGGTGTGACACCATATATTTT. Translating gives CASSRGCDTIYF. V gene TRBV3-1 combines with J gene TRBJ1-3; D unclear. The CDR3 loop spans 12 amino acids. Trimming pared 4 bases from V and 8 bases from J, leaving 9 bases between. Germline CDR1 reads LGHDT; CDR2 reads YNNKEL (reference sequence).

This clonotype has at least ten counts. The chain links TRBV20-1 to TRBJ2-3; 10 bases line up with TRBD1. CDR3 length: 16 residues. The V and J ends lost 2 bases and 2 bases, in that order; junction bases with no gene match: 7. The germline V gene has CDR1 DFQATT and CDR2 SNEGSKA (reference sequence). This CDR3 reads CSARPRDRGITDTQYF. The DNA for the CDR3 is TGCAGTGCTAGACCGCGGGACAGGGGAATCACAGATACGCAGTATTTT.

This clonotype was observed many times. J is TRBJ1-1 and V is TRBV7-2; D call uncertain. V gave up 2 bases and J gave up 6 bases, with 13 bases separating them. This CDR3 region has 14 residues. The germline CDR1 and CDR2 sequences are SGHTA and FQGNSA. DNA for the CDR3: TGTGCCAGCAGCTTATATTGGTCAGACGCTGAAGCTTTCTTT. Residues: CASSLYWSDAEAFF.

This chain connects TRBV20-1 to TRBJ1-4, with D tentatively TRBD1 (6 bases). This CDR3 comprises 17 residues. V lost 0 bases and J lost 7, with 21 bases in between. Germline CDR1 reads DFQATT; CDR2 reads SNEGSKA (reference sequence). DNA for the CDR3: TGCAGTGCTAGAGATAGGAGTCGGGGGGCCGGTTTTGAAAAACTGTTTTTT. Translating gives CSARDRSRGAGFEKLFF.

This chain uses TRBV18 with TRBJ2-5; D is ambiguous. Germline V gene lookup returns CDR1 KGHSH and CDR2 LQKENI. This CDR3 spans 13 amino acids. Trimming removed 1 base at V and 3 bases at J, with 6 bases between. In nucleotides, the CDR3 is TGTGCCAGCTCACCACGAAGGGAAGAGACCCAGTACTTC. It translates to CASSPRREETQYF.

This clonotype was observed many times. CDR3 region: CSASGTEVSYNEQFF. CDR3 DNA: TGCAGTGCTAGTGGGACCGAGGTCTCCTACAATGAGCAGTTCTTC. V gene TRBV20-1 combines with J gene TRBJ2-1; D tentatively reads TRBD1 or TRBD2 (5 bases each). CDR1 is DFQATT, CDR2 SNEGSKA, per germline (reference sequence). Trimming took 3 bases from V and 0 from J, leaving 12 bases between them. The CDR3 extends over 15 amino acids.

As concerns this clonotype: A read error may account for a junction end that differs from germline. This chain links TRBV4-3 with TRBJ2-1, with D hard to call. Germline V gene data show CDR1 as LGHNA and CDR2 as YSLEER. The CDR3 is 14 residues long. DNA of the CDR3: TGCGCCAGCAGCCAAGATCTCGGTGACAATCAGCAGTTCTTC. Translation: CASSQDLGDNQQFF.

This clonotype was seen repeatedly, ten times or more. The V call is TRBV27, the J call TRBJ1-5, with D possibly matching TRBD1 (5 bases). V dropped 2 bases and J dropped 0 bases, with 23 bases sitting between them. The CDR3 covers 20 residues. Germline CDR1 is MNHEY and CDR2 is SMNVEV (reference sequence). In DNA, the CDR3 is TGTGCCAGCAGTTTAGAAAGGCCGACAGTACTTGGTTATAGCAATCAGCCCCAGCATTTT. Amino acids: CASSLERPTVLGYSNQPQHF.

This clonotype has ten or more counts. The CDR3 bases are TGTGCCAGCAGTCCGGGACCCGGTACGGTGCAGTTCTTC. Amino acids: CASSPGPGTVQFF. The chain is built from TRBV12-3 or TRBV12-4 and TRBJ2-1; D might be TRBD1 or TRBD2, each matching 5 bases. V lost 5 bases and J 12 bases, leaving 17 bases between the germline ends. The CDR3 is made up of 13 amino acids.

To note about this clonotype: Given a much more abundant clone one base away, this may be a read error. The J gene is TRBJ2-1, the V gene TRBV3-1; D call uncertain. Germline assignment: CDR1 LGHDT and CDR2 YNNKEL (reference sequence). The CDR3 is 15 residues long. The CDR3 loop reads CACSQDAGPYNEQFF. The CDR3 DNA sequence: TGTGCCTGCAGCCAAGATGCAGGCCCCTACAATGAGCAGTTCTTC.

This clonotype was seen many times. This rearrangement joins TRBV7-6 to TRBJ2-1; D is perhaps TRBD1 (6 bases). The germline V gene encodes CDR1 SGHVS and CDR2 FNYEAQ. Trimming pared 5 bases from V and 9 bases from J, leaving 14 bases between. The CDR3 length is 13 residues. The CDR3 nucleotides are TGTGCCAGCAGCACCTCCCAGGGGAGTGAGCAGTTCTTC. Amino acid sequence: CASSTSQGSEQFF.

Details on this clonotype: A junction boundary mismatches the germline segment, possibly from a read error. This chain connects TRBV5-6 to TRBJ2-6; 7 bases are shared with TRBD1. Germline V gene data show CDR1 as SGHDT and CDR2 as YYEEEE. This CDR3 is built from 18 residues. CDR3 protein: CASSLPRDRDSGAKVLTF. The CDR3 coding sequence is TGTGCCAGCAGCCTTCCCCGGGACAGAGACTCTGGGGCCAAAGTCCTGACTTTC. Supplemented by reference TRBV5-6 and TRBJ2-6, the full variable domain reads DAGVTQSPTHLIKTRGQQVTLRCSPKSGHDTVSWYQQALGQGPQFIFQYYEEEERQRGNFPDRFSGHQFPNYSSELNVNALLLGDSALYLCASSLPRDRDSGAKVLTFGAGSRLTVL.

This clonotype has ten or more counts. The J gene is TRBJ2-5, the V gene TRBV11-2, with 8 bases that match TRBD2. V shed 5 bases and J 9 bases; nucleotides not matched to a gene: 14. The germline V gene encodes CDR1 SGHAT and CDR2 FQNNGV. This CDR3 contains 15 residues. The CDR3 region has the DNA TGTGCCAGCAGCGAAACGACTAGCGCCGGGGGGGCCCAGTACTTC. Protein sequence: CASSETTSAGGAQYF. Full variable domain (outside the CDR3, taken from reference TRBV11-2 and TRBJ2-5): EAGVAQSPRYKIIEKRQSVAFWCNPISGHATLYWYQQILGQGPKLLIQFQNNGVVDDSQLPKDRFSAERLKGVDSTLKIQPAKLEDSAVYLCASSETTSAGGAQYFGPGTRLLVL.

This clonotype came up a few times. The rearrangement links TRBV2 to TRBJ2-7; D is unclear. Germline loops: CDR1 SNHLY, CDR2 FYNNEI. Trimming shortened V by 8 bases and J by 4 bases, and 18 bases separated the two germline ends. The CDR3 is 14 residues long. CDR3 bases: TGTGCCAGCCGCCAGGCCATCGTTCTTTACGAGCAGTACGTC. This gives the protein CASRQAIVLYEQYV.